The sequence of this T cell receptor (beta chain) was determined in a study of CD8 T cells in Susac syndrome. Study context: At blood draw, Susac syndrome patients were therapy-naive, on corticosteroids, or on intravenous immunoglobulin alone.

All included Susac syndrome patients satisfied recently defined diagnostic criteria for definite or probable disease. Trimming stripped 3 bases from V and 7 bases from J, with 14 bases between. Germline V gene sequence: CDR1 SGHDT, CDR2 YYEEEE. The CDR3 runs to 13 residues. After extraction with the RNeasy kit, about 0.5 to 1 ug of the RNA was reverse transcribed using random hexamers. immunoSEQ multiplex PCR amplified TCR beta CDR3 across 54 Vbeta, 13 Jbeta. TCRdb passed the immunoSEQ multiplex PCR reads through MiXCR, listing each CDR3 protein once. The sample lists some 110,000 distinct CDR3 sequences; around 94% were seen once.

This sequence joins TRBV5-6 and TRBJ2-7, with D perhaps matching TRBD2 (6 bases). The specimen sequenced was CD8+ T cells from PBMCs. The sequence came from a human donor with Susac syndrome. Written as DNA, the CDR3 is TGTGCCAGCAGCTCGGTTGCTGCGGGAGAGCAGTACTTC. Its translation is CASSSVAAGEQYF.